The entry below describes one T cell receptor (beta chain). Its binding antigen is unknown. No base qualities exist here, and no much larger clone lies one base off it. The sample originates from a study of patients and donors after allogeneic stem cell transplantation (dated by TCRdb to the early 2020s). The CDR3 runs 14 amino acids, cysteine and phenylalanine included. The read is trimmed to its CDR3 DNA, 42 bases read in frame from base 1. Clipping removes 5 bases from V and 3 bases from J, with 5 as the unmatched junction base count. As encoded in the germline V gene, CDR1 is MDHEN while CDR2 is SYDVKM. Library generation was performed with RT-PCR. Reads for this sample came from a NextSeq 550. TCRdb handled the public reads itself, with Q25 trimming in fastp and clone calling in MiXCR, and kept productive beta chains. When rows share a CDR3 protein, they turn into one entry using the most common DNA and genes. The sample table shows 400,000 to 450,000 distinct CDR3 sequences, and 16% are seen once. 6.5% to 7.5% of the sample comes from the top ten.

Sample: blood, either unsorted or a sorted T cell fraction (not recorded which). Recombination connected TRBV28 to TRBJ2-3, with TRBD2 identical over 7 junction bases. The origin of this receptor is a human donor who was either an allogeneic HSCT recipient or a stem cell or donor lymphocyte infusion donor (not recorded which). It is not recorded whose cells these are; they may come from a transplant donor. The DNA is as follows: TGTGCCAGCAGTCCACTAGCGTGGACAGATACGCAGTATTTT. This sequence encodes CASSPLAWTDTQYF. The reference TRBV28 and TRBJ2-3 proteins fill in what lies around the CDR3, so the full variable domain reads DVKVTQSSRYLVKRTGEKVFLECVQDMDHENMFWYRQDPGLGLRLIYFSYDVKMKEKGDIPEGYSVSREKKERFSLILESASTNQTSMYLCASSPLAWTDTQYFGPGTRLTVL.